A single sample is the source of the 25 T cell receptor beta chains below, sequenced in a study of regulatory T cells in long-lasting Graves disease. Arm-PCR of CDR3 regions and iRepertoire HTBI primers were used to build TCR beta libraries. TCRdb fed the multiplex PCR reads into MiXCR, producing one record per CDR3 protein. The sample holds around 480,000 distinct CDR3 sequences, roughly 15% seen once. Time point noted: newly diagnosed GD, antithyroid drugs for less than 3 months. PBMCs provided the RNA from which the TCR library was made. A further study also used this sample, focusing on T cells in Graves' hyperthyroidism and ophthalmopathy.

Source: peripheral blood mononuclear cells (PBMCs), taken at new diagnosis, from a patient treated with antithyroid drugs. These receptors originate from a man aged 35 to 55 with Graves disease.

This clonotype showed up many times. The J gene is TRBJ1-4, the V gene TRBV30, with D unresolved. Trimming took off 0 bases at V and 8 bases at J, with 10 bases between the two ends. The CDR3 totals 13 residues. In germline, CDR1 is GTSNPN, CDR2 SVGIG (reference sequence). Written as DNA, the CDR3 is TGTGCCTGGAGTGTACTGGTTAGCGAAAAACTGTTTTTT. Protein sequence: CAWSVLVSEKLFF.

This clonotype has at least ten counts. The chain combines TRBV20-1 with TRBJ2-7, with 12 bases fitting TRBD2. CDR1 is DFQATT and CDR2 is SNEGSKA in the germline V gene (reference sequence). V gave up 1 base and J gave up 7 bases; unmatched junction bases: 14. The CDR3 length is 17 residues. CDR3 sequence reads: CSARALAGTSGLREQYF. Here the CDR3 DNA reads TGCAGTGCTAGAGCACTGGCCGGGACTAGCGGGCTTCGGGAGCAGTACTTC.

The chain joins TRBV29-1 to TRBJ1-4; the D gene is possibly TRBD1 (5 bases). The CDR3 spans 13 residues. The germline V and J ends were trimmed by 0 bases and 3 bases, with 5 bases remaining between them. Germline V gene lookup returns CDR1 SQVTM and CDR2 ANQGSEA. The CDR3, as DNA: TGCAGCGTTGAAGAGACAGCTAATGAAAAACTGTTTTTT. Encoded protein: CSVEETANEKLFF.

The V and J genes are TRBV20-1 and TRBJ2-1; 9 nucleotides align to TRBD2. The CDR3 contains 15 residues. Trimming removed 6 bases from V and 7 bases from J; junction bases left unmatched: 13. Germline V CDR1 and CDR2: DFQATT, SNEGSKA (reference sequence). CDR3 in amino acids: CSATLSGSRLNEQFF. CDR3 sequence (DNA): TGCAGTGCAACCCTTAGCGGGAGTAGGTTGAATGAGCAGTTCTTC.

This clonotype was picked up a small number of times. It may be a read error: a sequence one base away is much more abundant. CDR3 region: CARTSEAGNTIYF. CDR3 coding DNA: TGTGCCCGGACTTCAGAGGCCGGAAACACCATATATTTT. The rearrangement joins TRBV30 to TRBJ1-3; D gene uncertain. The V and J ends lost 8 bases and 4 bases respectively, with 15 bases between them. Germline assignment: CDR1 GTSNPN and CDR2 SVGIG (reference sequence). There are 13 residues in the CDR3.

This clonotype appeared many times. The rearrangement uses TRBV24-1 and TRBJ2-1, with 8 bases that match TRBD2. Germline CDR1 and CDR2: KGHDR and SFDVKD. CDR3 length: 17 amino acids. The V gene end was trimmed by 3 bases and the J gene end by 3 bases; junction bases not matched to a gene: 9. The CDR3 loop is CATSDRSTSGIYNEQFF. The CDR3 DNA follows: TGTGCCACCAGTGATAGGAGTACTAGCGGTATCTACAATGAGCAGTTCTTC.

The V and J genes are TRBV5-6 and TRBJ2-1, with 15 bases lining up with TRBD2. CDR3 length: 16 residues. V dropped 3 bases and J dropped 7; count of bases not matched to a gene: 5. Germline V gene sequence: CDR1 SGHDT, CDR2 YYEEEE. CDR3 sequence (DNA): TGTGCCAGCAGCTGGGGACTAGCGGGAGGAGGAAATGAGCAGTTCTTC. Protein sequence: CASSWGLAGGGNEQFF.

This clonotype occurred many times. The rearrangement links TRBV28 to TRBJ1-2; no reliable D call. Looked up from germline, CDR1 is MDHEN and CDR2 is SYDVKM. Trimming shortened V by 5 bases and J by 8 bases, and 18 bases separated the two germline ends. The CDR3 length is 14 residues. The CDR3 loop is CASSLDPRADGYTF. The CDR3 DNA reads TGTGCCAGCAGTCTAGACCCACGAGCTGACGGCTACACCTTC.

The table lists this clonotype with many counts. The rearrangement uses TRBV7-9 and TRBJ2-1; 8 bases match TRBD2. V shed 3 bases, J shed 9 bases, and the junction held 4 bases outside the gene matches. CDR1 is SEHNR, CDR2 FQNEAQ, per germline (reference sequence). The CDR3 loop spans 13 amino acids. DNA of the CDR3: TGTGCCAGCAGCTTCCCGGGAGGGGTTGAGCAGTTCTTC. Translation: CASSFPGGVEQFF.

Turning to this clonotype: One junction end disagrees with the germline gene, perhaps due to a read error. The V and J genes are TRBV4-1 and TRBJ2-7, with TRBD1 as a possible D gene (8 bases). Per the germline V gene, CDR1 is MGHRA and CDR2 is YSYEKL. CDR3 length equals 12 residues. CDR3: CASSQSGTGIRF. In DNA form, the CDR3 reads TGCGCCAGCAGCCAAAGCGGGACAGGTATCAGGTTC.

The table lists this clonotype with many counts. The gene calls are TRBV11-2 and TRBJ2-7; 7 nucleotides line up with TRBD1. This CDR3 contains 15 residues. From germline, CDR1 is SGHAT and CDR2 FQNNGV. After removal of 4 bases from V and 2 bases from J, the junction contained 8 bases not matched to a gene. CDR3 amino acids: CASSSYRGSTYEQYF. The DNA of the CDR3 is TGTGCCAGCAGCTCGTACAGGGGTTCGACCTACGAGCAGTACTTC. Full variable domain (missing parts from reference TRBV11-2 and TRBJ2-7): EAGVAQSPRYKIIEKRQSVAFWCNPISGHATLYWYQQILGQGPKLLIQFQNNGVVDDSQLPKDRFSAERLKGVDSTLKIQPAKLEDSAVYLCASSSYRGSTYEQYFGPGTRLTVT.

This chain links TRBV15 with TRBJ1-2, with 8 bases lining up with TRBD1. Trimming cost V 4 bases and J 6 bases; bases outside gene matches: 10. This CDR3 is built from 15 residues. Looked up from germline, CDR1 is LNHNV and CDR2 is YYDKDF (reference sequence). The CDR3 reads CATSTYRGVFNGYTF. CDR3 sequence (DNA): TGTGCCACCAGCACCTACAGGGGGGTGTTTAATGGCTACACCTTC.

The table lists this clonotype with many counts. The chain employs TRBV15 and TRBJ2-3; 10 positions match TRBD1. From germline, CDR1 is LNHNV and CDR2 YYDKDF (reference sequence). The CDR3 spans 17 residues. J was trimmed by 5 bases and V by 0 bases; bases with no gene match: 8. The CDR3 loop reads CATSRDSGTGAGDTQYF. The CDR3 nucleotides are TGTGCCACCAGCAGAGACTCCGGGACAGGGGCGGGAGATACGCAGTATTTT.

This clonotype was counted between two and nine times. The junction and the germline gene differ at one end; a read error may be behind it. This chain links TRBV7-7 with TRBJ2-5; 11 bases line up with TRBD1. Germline V gives CDR1 SSHAT, CDR2 FNYEAQ (reference sequence). The CDR3 length is 16 residues. DNA of the CDR3: TGTGCTAGCAGCTTAAAAGGGACAGGGGGTTCGGAGACCCAGTACTTC. Amino acids: CASSLKGTGGSETQYF.

This clonotype was counted ten times or more. It may be a read error: a sequence one base away is much more abundant. The rearrangement links TRBV28 to TRBJ2-3, with 10 bases that match TRBD2. CDR3 size: 16 residues. V lost 4 bases, J lost 0 bases, and 4 bases stayed unmatched. Germline V gene data show CDR1 as MDHEN and CDR2 as SYDVKM. This chain's CDR3 is CASSSSTSGSTDTQYF. The CDR3 DNA sequence: TGTGCCAGCAGTTCCTCGACTAGCGGGAGCACAGATACGCAGTATTTT.

Ten or more counts support this clonotype. The gene calls are TRBV12-3 or TRBV12-4 and TRBJ2-1; D is unresolved. The CDR3 covers 11 residues. V was pared by 5 bases and J by 8 bases, with 7 bases between. This CDR3 reads CASSPGYEQFF. In nucleotides, the CDR3 is TGTGCCAGCAGTCCAGGATATGAGCAGTTCTTC.

This clonotype has a handful of counts. The chain has TRBV12-3 or TRBV12-4 and TRBJ2-7, with 8 bases that match TRBD1. V dropped 5 bases and J dropped 5; count of bases not matched to a gene: 8. The CDR3 consists of 14 residues. CDR3 DNA: TGTGCCAGCAGTCGGACAGGGTCGTCAGACGAGCAGTACTTC. Protein sequence: CASSRTGSSDEQYF.

This clonotype has only a few counts. The rearrangement uses TRBV6-2 or TRBV6-3 and TRBJ1-3; TRBD1 matches 8 bases. Trimming at V came to 7 bases and at J to 2 bases, leaving 7 bases not matched to a gene. Germline V gives CDR1 MNHEY, CDR2 SVGEGT. CDR3 length: 15 residues. The chain's CDR3 is CASTYKTGAGNTIYF. The CDR3 coding sequence is TGTGCCAGCACCTATAAGACAGGGGCTGGAAACACCATATATTTT.

In its sample, this clonotype was seen many times. The V gene is TRBV5-1, the J gene TRBJ1-4, with D possibly being TRBD1 (5 bases). The germline gives CDR1 SGHRS, CDR2 YFSETQ. With 4 bases removed from V and 0 bases from J, the gap between germline ends came to 10 bases. The CDR3 runs to 15 residues. CDR3 region: CASSNQGATNEKLFF. The CDR3 DNA reads as TGCGCCAGCAGCAACCAGGGAGCAACTAATGAAAAACTGTTTTTT.

This clonotype was seen a few times. V gene TRBV6-1 combines with J gene TRBJ1-5; no reliable D call. The germline V gene encodes CDR1 MNHNS and CDR2 SASEGT. The V and J ends lost 4 bases and 0 bases respectively, with 10 bases between them. The CDR3 is made up of 15 amino acids. The CDR3 loop is CASSGGKPSNQPQHF. The DNA of the CDR3 is TGTGCCAGCAGTGGAGGAAAACCTAGCAATCAGCCCCAGCATTTT.

This clonotype was found a few times. The chain has TRBV6-1 and TRBJ2-7; possibly TRBD1 for D (6 bases). Germline loops: CDR1 MNHNS, CDR2 SASEGT. The germline V and J ends were trimmed by 6 bases and 5 bases, with 17 bases remaining between them. The CDR3 is made up of 14 amino acids. Written as DNA, the CDR3 is TGTGCCAGCAGCTTCTACAGGGATGGCAACGAGCAGTACTTC. Its protein is CASSFYRDGNEQYF.

There are a few counts of this clonotype. The chain couples TRBV10-3 to TRBJ2-3; TRBD2 aligns across 10 bases. The ends lost 8 bases at V and 6 bases at J; junction bases unmatched: 11. Germline assignment: CDR1 ENHRY and CDR2 SYGVKD. The CDR3 totals 15 residues. The CDR3, as DNA: TGTGCCATCTCCAGGACTAGCGGAGGTTCGGATACGCAGTATTTT. Its translation: CAISRTSGGSDTQYF.

This clonotype has a count of ten or more. The chain is built from TRBV20-1 and TRBJ2-5; 8 nucleotides match TRBD2. V dropped 6 bases and J dropped 2; count of bases not matched to a gene: 5. This CDR3 comprises 13 residues. Looked up from germline, CDR1 is DFQATT and CDR2 is SNEGSKA (reference sequence). For the CDR3, the DNA is TGCAGTGCCCCCCCGGGGGGGCAAGAGACCCAGTACTTC. Protein: CSAPPGGQETQYF.

This clonotype was observed at least ten times. The rearrangement uses TRBV11-2 and TRBJ2-1; D gene unclear. The V gene lost 5 bases and the J gene lost 6 bases, with 8 bases spanning the gap. The CDR3 covers 12 residues. Germline V gene lookup returns CDR1 SGHAT and CDR2 FQNNGV. CDR3 loop: CASSPPRNEQFF. DNA for the CDR3: TGTGCCAGCAGCCCCCCCCGCAATGAGCAGTTCTTC.

This clonotype showed up many times. The rearrangement joins TRBV12-3 or TRBV12-4 to TRBJ2-1; TRBD1 matches 10 bases. Germline trimming cut 5 bases from V and 4 bases from J; bases unmatched to any gene: 5. The CDR3 has 15 amino acids. The CDR3 DNA reads TGTGCCAGCAGTAAACCGGGACAGGGGTACAATGAGCAGTTCTTC. Its protein is CASSKPGQGYNEQFF.